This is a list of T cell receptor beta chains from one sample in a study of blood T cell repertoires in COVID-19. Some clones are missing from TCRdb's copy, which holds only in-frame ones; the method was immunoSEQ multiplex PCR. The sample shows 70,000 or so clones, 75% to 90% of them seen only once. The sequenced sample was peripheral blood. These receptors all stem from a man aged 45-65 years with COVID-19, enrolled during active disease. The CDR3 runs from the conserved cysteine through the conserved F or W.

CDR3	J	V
CASSQGGLAGGGTQYF	TRBJ2-5	TRBV4-1
CASSQSGLAVNNEQFF	TRBJ2-1	TRBV28
CATSRVIRSLGAGYGYTF	TRBJ1-2	TRBV15
CASSLAPAGGPNEQFF	TRBJ2-1	TRBV7-6
CASSQAMSTDTQYF	TRBJ2-3	TRBV4-3
CASSLDPGTSYNEQFF	TRBJ2-1	TRBV11-2
CASSPWREKDNEQFF	TRBJ2-1	TRBV7-9
CATSDLGAYGEKLFF	TRBJ1-4	TRBV24-1
CASSAGDRNTIYF	TRBJ1-3	TRBV19
CASSPRTTTGTGTSSGNTIYF	TRBJ1-3	TRBV18
CSARLANEQYF	TRBJ2-7	TRBV20-1
CASSSTGAFTEAFF	TRBJ1-1	TRBV7-2
CASSLSRSSYNEQFF	TRBJ2-1	TRBV7-9
CASSQEAGITFSYEQYF	TRBJ2-7	TRBV4-1
CASSSRDRGSEQYF	TRBJ2-7	TRBV5-1
CAWSPRQGLITEAFF	TRBJ1-1	TRBV30
CASQTGSNTGELFF	TRBJ2-2	TRBV5-1
CASSRLADSYNEQFF	TRBJ2-1	TRBV19
CASSGGRGYGEQFF	TRBJ2-1	TRBV25-1